The rows below give T cell receptor beta chains drawn from one sample of a study of glioma-infiltrating T cells after dendritic cell vaccination. Clones were sequenced by immunoSEQ multiplex PCR, and TCRdb holds only the in-frame ones, with some missing. The table records about 65,000 clones, approximately 86% of them present only once. The starting material was blood, obtained after dendritic cell vaccination. The source is a human donor with glioblastoma. Each CDR3 is given with its conserved first and last residue.

v_call cdr3_aa
TRBV2 CASSEERDQPQHF
TRBV7-2 CASSWDRGTAYEQYF
TRBV6-5 CASSYSGTNNQPQHF
TRBV13 CASSSGTFSSYNEQFF
TRBV10-2 CASSESSGSGETQYF
TRBV30 CAWSVGGTNEKLFF
TRBV15 CATSPWDRIGSGNTIYF
TRBV11-1 CASSFGETNTEAFF
TRBV27 CASRTPGQGYYGYTF
TRBV6-5 CASSPRSNTEAFF
TRBV30 CAWSVRIQETQYF
TRBV29-1 CSVAGTSGRGDHEQYF
TRBV5-4 CASRGKQEASTDTQYF
TRBV4-1 CASSQVTGPETQYF
TRBV18 CASSSGTEDSYEQYF
TRBV9 CASSKSGLAGNTGTQYF
TRBV5-1 CASSSGTGDGYGYTF
TRBV15 CATSRGGQGSTDTQYF
TRBV5-1 CASSSATGEGTDTQYF
TRBV6-5 CASSYTRALYNEQFF